Listed here is a single T cell receptor (beta chain). CDR1 is SNHLY and CDR2 is FYNNEI in the germline V gene. Trimming at V came to 4 bases and at J to 3 bases, leaving 6 bases not matched to a gene. The CDR3 covers 16 residues. Primers for the PCR totalled 60 Vbeta and 13 Jbeta. In the authors' methods: A later analysis counted roughly 74 million unique TCR beta chains, 9.5 million to 13 million shared. TCRdb's table, derived via immunoSEQ multiplex PCR, lists solely in-frame clones and lacks some. That table furnishes V, J and clone size, whereas the DNA furnished D and trimming. The sample records about 120,000 clones, about 90% being singletons. The source of the sample is a study of cytomegalovirus exposure and HLA in healthy donors. Study summary: There were about 85 million unique TCRs (from HLA-typed donors) in an early data release. Falling in the Caucasian-associated ancestry cluster were about four fifths of about 400 genotyped donors.

Donors showed nominal health when sampled, although they likely had unrecorded immune exposures. The specimen sequenced was PBMCs. This chain uses TRBV2 with TRBJ1-6, with 7 bases aligning to TRBD1. The sequence was collected from a middle-aged man in good health and CMV-seronegative. The CDR3 region has the DNA TGTGCCAGCAGTGCCTACAGGGGCGTCTATAATTCACCCCTCCACTTT. Amino acid sequence: CASSAYRGVYNSPLHF.